The rows below give T cell receptor beta chains drawn from one sample of a study of OX40 agonist ivuxolimab in advanced cancers. Assay used: immunoSEQ multiplex PCR; TCRdb lists only in-frame clones, some missing. The table shows about 44,000 clones, with 80% occurring only once. This material consisted of CD4+ or CD8+ T cells sorted from blood, taken in a trial of the OX40 agonist ivuxolimab. Receptor source: an adult with an advanced solid tumor such as melanoma, head and neck, liver or kidney cancer. The CDR3 runs from the conserved cysteine through the conserved F or W. The D gene is left open where the match is weak. Clone size appears in some rows only: once, few, many, or a class for an expanded clone.

NA	TRBV28	TRBJ2-7	few	CASSLTNLGEQYF	TGTGCCAGCAGTCTAACCAACCTTGGGGAGCAGTACTTC
NA	TRBV11-3	TRBJ2-1	NA	CASSLDQGEQFF	TGTGCCAGCAGCTTAGATCAGGGTGAGCAGTTCTTC
NA	TRBV28	TRBJ1-5	few	CASRATDSNQPQHF	TGTGCCAGCAGGGCGACAGATAGCAATCAGCCCCAGCATTTT
NA	TRBV19	TRBJ1-2	NA	CASTEKKGLYTF	TGTGCCAGTACAGAAAAAAAAGGGCTTTACACCTTC
NA	TRBV11-2	TRBJ2-3	few	CASSLGPTSTDTQYF	TGTGCCAGCAGCCTAGGACCGACTAGCACAGATACGCAGTATTTT
TRBD1	TRBV6-6	TRBJ1-1	NA	CASSKGAPAEAFF	TGTGCCAGCAGTAAGGGGGCGCCGGCTGAAGCTTTCTTT
NA	TRBV7-9	TRBJ1-3	NA	CASSSSYGPLGGTIYF	TGTGCCAGCAGCTCCAGCTACGGGCCCTTGGGTGGCACCATATATTTT
TRBD1	TRBV6-6	TRBJ1-5	NA	CASSYRGHQPQHF	TGTGCCAGCAGTTACAGGGGGCATCAGCCCCAGCATTTT
NA	TRBV19	TRBJ2-5	NA	CASSAQGSQETQYF	TGTGCCAGTAGTGCCCAGGGGAGCCAAGAGACCCAGTACTTC
NA	TRBV28	TRBJ2-7	NA	CASSSSGQPYEQYF	TGTGCCAGCAGTTCGTCGGGCCAGCCCTACGAGCAGTACTTC
TRBD1	TRBV28	TRBJ2-7	NA	CASSWDSSSYEQYF	TGTGCCAGCAGTTGGGACAGTAGCTCCTACGAGCAGTACTTC
TRBD1	TRBV28	TRBJ1-2	NA	CAVGGTVAFYGYTF	TGTGCCGTTGGCGGGACAGTAGCCTTCTATGGCTACACCTTC
NA	TRBV28	TRBJ2-5	NA	CASSSLPVQETQYF	TGTGCCAGCAGTTCACTGCCAGTCCAAGAGACCCAGTACTTC
TRBD2	TRBV2	TRBJ2-2	NA	CASRKTSGRNGELFF	TGTGCCAGCAGGAAGACTAGCGGGAGAAACGGGGAGCTGTTTTTT